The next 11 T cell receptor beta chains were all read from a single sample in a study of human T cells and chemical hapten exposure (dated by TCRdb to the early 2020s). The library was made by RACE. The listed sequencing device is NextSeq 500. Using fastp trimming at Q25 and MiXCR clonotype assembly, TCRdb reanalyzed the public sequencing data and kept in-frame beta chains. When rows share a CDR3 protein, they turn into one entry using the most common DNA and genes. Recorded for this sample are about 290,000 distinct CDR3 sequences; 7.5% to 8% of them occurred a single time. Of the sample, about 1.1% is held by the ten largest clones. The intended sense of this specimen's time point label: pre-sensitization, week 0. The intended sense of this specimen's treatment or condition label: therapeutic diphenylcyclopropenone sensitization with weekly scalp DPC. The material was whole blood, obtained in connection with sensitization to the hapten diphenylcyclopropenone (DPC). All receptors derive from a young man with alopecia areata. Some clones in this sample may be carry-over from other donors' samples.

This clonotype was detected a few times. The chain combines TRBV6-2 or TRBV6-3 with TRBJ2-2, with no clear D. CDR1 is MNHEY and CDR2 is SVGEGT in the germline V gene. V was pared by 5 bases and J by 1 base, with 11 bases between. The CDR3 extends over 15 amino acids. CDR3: CASSRVPQNTGELFF. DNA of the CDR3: TGTGCCAGCAGTAGGGTCCCTCAGAACACCGGGGAGCTGTTTTTT.

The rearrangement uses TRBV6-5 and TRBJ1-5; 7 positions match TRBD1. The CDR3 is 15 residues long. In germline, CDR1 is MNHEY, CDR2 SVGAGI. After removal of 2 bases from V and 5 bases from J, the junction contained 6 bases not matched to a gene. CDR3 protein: CASSYTDRPDQPQHF. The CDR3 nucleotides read TGTGCCAGCAGTTACACGGACAGGCCCGATCAGCCCCAGCATTTT.

Written as DNA, the CDR3 is TGTGCCAGCAGAGTCCGACGAGGGCTGGATGAAAAACTGTTTTTT. This codes for CASRVRRGLDEKLFF. The gene calls are TRBV6-5 and TRBJ1-4; D call uncertain. CDR1 MNHEY and CDR2 SVGAGI come from the germline V gene. V lost 6 bases and J 6 bases, leaving 17 bases between the germline ends. The CDR3 loop spans 15 amino acids.

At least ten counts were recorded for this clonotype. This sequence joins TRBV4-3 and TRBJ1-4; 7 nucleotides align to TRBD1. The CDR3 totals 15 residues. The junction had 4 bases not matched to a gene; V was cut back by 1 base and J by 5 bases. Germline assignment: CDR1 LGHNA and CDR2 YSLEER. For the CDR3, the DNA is TGCGCCAGCAGCCAAGTTAGCAGGGGGAATGAAAAACTGTTTTTT. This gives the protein CASSQVSRGNEKLFF.

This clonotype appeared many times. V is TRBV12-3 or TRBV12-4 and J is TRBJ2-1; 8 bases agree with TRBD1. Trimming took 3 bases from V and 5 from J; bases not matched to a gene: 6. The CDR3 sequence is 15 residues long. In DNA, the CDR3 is TGTGCCAGCAGTTTCCACAGGGGGTATAACAATGAGCAGTTCTTC. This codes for CASSFHRGYNNEQFF.

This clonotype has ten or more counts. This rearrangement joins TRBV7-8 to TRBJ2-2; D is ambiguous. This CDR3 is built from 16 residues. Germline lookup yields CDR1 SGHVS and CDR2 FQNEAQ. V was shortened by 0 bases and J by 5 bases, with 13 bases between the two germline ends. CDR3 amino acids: CASSLAVLLLTGELFF. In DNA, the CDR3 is TGTGCCAGCAGCTTAGCGGTGTTATTACTTACCGGGGAGCTGTTTTTT. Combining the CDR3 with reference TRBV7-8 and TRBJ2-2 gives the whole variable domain GAGVSQSPRYKVAKRGQDVALRCDPISGHVSLFWYQQALGQGPEFLTYFQNEAQLDKSGLPSDRFFAERPEGSVSTLKIQRTQQEDSAVYLCASSLAVLLLTGELFFGEGSRLTVL.

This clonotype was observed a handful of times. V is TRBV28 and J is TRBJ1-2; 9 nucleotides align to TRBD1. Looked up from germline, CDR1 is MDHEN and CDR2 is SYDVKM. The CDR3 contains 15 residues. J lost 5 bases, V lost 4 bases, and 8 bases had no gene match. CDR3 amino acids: CASSYGGQGEYGYTF. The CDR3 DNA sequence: TGTGCCAGCAGTTACGGGGGACAGGGAGAATATGGCTACACCTTC.

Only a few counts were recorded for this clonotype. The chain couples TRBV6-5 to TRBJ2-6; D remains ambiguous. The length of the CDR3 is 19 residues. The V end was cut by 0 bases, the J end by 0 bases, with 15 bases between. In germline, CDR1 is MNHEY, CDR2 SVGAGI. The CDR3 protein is CASSYSDFFTSSGANVLTF. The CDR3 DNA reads TGTGCCAGCAGTTACTCTGATTTTTTTACAAGCTCTGGGGCCAACGTCCTGACTTTC.

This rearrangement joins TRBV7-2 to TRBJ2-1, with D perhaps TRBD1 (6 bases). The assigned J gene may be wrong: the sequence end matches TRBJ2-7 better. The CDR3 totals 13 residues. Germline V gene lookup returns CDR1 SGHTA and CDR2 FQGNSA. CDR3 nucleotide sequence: TGTGCCAGCAGCTTGGTGGACAGCCATGAGCAGTACTTC. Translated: CASSLVDSHEQYF.

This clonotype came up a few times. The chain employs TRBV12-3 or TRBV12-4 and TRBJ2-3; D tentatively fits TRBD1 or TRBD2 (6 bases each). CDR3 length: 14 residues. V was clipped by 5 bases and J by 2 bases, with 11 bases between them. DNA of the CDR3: TGTGCCAGCAGTACAGGGCGGGACACAGATACGCAGTATTTT. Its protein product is CASSTGRDTDTQYF.

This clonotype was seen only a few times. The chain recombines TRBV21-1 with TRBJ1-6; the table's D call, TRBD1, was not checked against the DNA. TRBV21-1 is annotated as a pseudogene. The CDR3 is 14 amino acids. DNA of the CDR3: TGTGCCAGCAGCAAAGGGACGACAGGGTCACCCCTCCACTTT. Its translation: CASSKGTTGSPLHF.